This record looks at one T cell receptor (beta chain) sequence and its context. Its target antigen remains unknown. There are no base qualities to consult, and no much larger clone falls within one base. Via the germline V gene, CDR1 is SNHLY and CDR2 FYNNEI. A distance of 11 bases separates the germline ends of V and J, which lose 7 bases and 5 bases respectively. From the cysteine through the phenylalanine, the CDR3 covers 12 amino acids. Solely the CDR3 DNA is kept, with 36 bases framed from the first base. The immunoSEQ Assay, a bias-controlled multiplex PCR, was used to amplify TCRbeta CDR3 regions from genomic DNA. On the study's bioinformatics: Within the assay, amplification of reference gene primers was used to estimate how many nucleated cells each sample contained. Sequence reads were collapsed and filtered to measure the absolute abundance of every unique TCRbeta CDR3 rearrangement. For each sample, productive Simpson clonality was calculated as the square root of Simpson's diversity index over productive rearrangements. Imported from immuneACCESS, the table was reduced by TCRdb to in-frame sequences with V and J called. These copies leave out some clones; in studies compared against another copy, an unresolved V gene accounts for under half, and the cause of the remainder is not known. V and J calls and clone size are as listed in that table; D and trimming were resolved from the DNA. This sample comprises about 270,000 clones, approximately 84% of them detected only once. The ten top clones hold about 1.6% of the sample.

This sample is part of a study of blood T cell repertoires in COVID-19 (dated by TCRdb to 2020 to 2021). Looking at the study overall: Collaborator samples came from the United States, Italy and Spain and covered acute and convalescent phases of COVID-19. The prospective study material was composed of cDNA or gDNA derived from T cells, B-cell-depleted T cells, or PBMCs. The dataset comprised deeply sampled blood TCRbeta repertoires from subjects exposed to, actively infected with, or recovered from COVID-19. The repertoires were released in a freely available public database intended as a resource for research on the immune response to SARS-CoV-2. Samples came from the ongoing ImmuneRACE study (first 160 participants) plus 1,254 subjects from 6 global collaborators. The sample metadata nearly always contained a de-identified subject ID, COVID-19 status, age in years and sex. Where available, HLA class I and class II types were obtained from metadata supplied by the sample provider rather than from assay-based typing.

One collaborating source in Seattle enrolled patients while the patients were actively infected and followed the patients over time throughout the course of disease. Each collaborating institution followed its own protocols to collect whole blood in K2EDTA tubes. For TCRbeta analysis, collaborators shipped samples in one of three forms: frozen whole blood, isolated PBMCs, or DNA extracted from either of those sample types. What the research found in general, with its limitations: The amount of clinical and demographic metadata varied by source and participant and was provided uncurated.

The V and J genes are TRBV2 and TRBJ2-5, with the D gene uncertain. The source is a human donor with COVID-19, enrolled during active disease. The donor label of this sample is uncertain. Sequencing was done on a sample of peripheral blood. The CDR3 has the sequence CASKRGSETQYF. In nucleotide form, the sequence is TGTGCCAGCAAACGAGGTTCCGAGACCCAGTACTTC. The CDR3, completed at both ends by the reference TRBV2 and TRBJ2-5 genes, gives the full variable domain EPEVTQTPSHQVTQMGQEVILRCVPISNHLYFYWYRQILGQKVEFLVSFYNNEISEKSEIFDDQFSVERPDGSNFTLKIRSTKLEDSAMYFCASKRGSETQYFGPGTRLLVL.